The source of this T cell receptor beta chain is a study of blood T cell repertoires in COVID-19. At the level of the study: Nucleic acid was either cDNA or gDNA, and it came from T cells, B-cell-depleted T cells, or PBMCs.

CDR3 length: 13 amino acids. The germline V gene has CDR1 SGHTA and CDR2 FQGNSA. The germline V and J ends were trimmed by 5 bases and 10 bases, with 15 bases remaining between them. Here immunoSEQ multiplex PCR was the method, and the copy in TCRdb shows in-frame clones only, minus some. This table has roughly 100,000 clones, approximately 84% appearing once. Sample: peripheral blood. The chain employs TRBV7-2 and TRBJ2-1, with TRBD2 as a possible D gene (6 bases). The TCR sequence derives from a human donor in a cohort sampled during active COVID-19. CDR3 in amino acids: CASSITRDFEQFF. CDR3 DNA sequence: TGTGCCAGCAGCATAACCCGGGACTTCGAGCAGTTCTTC.